This T cell receptor (beta chain) was identified during a study of cytomegalovirus exposure and HLA in healthy donors. With 60 Vbeta and 13 Jbeta primers, the PCR was carried out. The table came from immunoSEQ multiplex PCR; TCRdb's copy has only in-frame clones and leaves some out. The data show some 140,000 clones, 70% to 80% seen once. V was pared by 3 bases and J by 7 bases, with 9 bases of the junction left unmatched. Germline V lookup: CDR1 MGHRA, CDR2 YSYEKL. CDR3 length: 16 residues. The TCR originated in a man between 25 and 39 years old in good health and CMV-seronegative. This chain joins TRBV4-1 and TRBJ2-1, with 10 bases lining up with TRBD1. The source material was PBMCs. CDR3 in DNA: TGCGCCAGCAGCCACCCTACCGGGACAGGGGTGAATGAGCAGTTCTTC. The encoded protein is CASSHPTGTGVNEQFF.